This TCR beta chain originates from a study of human T cells and chemical hapten exposure. The study's findings and limits: The number of TCRs over 1 in 1000 frequency stayed unchanged after DPC. Patch test score tracked positively with PT1 expanded TCR counts.

Time point of the sample: patch test 1, 2 weeks after DPC sensitization. The treatment denotes: therapeutic diphenylcyclopropenone sensitization with weekly scalp DPC. The study extracted total RNA from unfractionated whole blood. Germline CDR1 reads ENHRY; CDR2 reads SYGVKD. The V end lost 0 bases, the J end lost 3 bases, and 9 bases lay between the germline ends. The length of the CDR3 is 15 residues. In the library, unique molecular identifiers were attached to individual cDNA molecules. TCRdb re-derived calls from the RACE reads in MiXCR, one entry per CDR3 protein. The sample has under 450,000 distinct CDR3 sequences; around 5% are singletons. This clonotype came up a few times. Its antigen is currently unknown.

The chain is built from TRBV10-3 and TRBJ1-5; D call uncertain. The sample consisted of whole blood, taken in connection with sensitization to the hapten diphenylcyclopropenone (DPC). The TCR originated in a woman aged 45-65 years with alopecia areata. Some clones in this sample may be carry-over from other donors' samples. The DNA for the CDR3 is TGTGCCATCAGTGAGTCAACAGTATTCAATCAGCCCCAGCATTTT. It codes for CAISESTVFNQPQHF.